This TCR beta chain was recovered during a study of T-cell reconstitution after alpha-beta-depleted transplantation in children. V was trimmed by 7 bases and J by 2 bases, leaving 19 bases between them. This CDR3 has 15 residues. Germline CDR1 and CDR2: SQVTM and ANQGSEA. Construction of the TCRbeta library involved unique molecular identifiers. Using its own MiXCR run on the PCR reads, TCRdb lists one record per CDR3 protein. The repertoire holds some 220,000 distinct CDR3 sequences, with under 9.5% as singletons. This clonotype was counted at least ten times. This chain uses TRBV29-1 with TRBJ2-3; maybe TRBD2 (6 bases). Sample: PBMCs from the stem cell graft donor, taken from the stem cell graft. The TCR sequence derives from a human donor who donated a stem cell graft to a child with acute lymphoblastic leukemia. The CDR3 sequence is CSAKGRTRDTDTQYF. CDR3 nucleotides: TGCAGCGCGAAGGGGAGGACCCGAGACACAGATACGCAGTATTTT.